Below are 28 T cell receptor beta chains sequenced from a single sample in a study of shared clonotypes between healthy human individuals. Using immunoSEQ multiplex PCR, the repertoire was profiled, and TCRdb retains in-frame clones only, with some absent. The sample yields roughly 2 million clones, over 85% seen once. It was CD45RO-negative cells, positively selected for CCR7, that made up naive CD8 cells, with terminally differentiated effector memory CD45RA+ cells excluded. Sequenced material: naive CD8+ T cells sorted from blood. Receptors were obtained from a man aged 18 to 29 in good health.

This clone was seen a handful of times. The CDR3 region is CAISEVAYGYTF. As DNA, the CDR3 is TGTGCCATCAGTGAGGTGGCGTATGGCTACACCTTC. V and J are TRBV10-3 and TRBJ1-2; D remains ambiguous. Trimming took 2 bases from V and 5 from J, leaving 6 bases between them. This CDR3 has 12 amino acids. Germline V CDR1 and CDR2: ENHRY, SYGVKD.

V is TRBV11-3 and J is TRBJ2-3; either TRBD1 or TRBD2 may supply D (5 bases each). The V gene's germline CDR1 is SGHNT and CDR2 YENEEA. The CDR3 is 16 residues long. V dropped 0 bases and J dropped 0 bases, with 10 bases sitting between them. The CDR3 loop reads CASSLDHGASTDTQYF. CDR3 DNA: TGTGCCAGCAGCTTAGATCACGGGGCCAGCACAGATACGCAGTATTTT.

The V gene is TRBV28, the J gene TRBJ1-5; the match to TRBD1 covers 12 bases. This CDR3 has 19 residues. Germline V gene data show CDR1 as MDHEN and CDR2 as SYDVKM. The V and J ends lost 6 bases and 3 bases, in that order; junction bases with no gene match: 15. The CDR3 reads CASSHPGTGGLLTNQPQHF. The CDR3 bases are TGTGCCAGCAGCCACCCCGGGACAGGGGGCCTTCTGACCAATCAGCCCCAGCATTTT.

The chain recombines TRBV5-4 with TRBJ2-7; 7 bases fit TRBD2. Losses at the gene ends were 4 bases for V and 2 bases for J; bases not matched to a gene: 9. CDR1 is SGHNT and CDR2 is YYREEE in the germline V gene (reference sequence). This CDR3 comprises 15 residues. The CDR3 here is CASSRWGGSPYEQYF. CDR3 DNA sequence: TGTGCCAGCAGCCGTTGGGGGGGGTCCCCCTACGAGCAGTACTTC.

The chain couples TRBV5-4 to TRBJ1-1, with D maybe TRBD1 (6 bases). This CDR3 region has 15 residues. V shed 5 bases and J shed 4 bases, with 18 bases lying between them. Germline loops: CDR1 SGHNT, CDR2 YYREEE (reference sequence). CDR3 sequence reads: CASRVEAGDLTEAFF. In DNA form, the CDR3 reads TGTGCCAGCAGGGTAGAGGCAGGGGATCTCACTGAAGCTTTCTTT.

V gene TRBV7-2 combines with J gene TRBJ1-1; D gene unclear. Germline V gene data show CDR1 as SGHTA and CDR2 as FQGNSA. This CDR3 spans 16 amino acids. V lost 1 base, J lost 11 bases, and 23 bases lay in between. The CDR3 loop reads CASSLGTPPGPSGAFF. DNA of the CDR3: TGTGCCAGCAGCTTAGGTACCCCCCCTGGCCCTTCTGGGGCTTTCTTT.

Concerning this clone: Germline and junction disagree at one end, which may indicate a read error. J is TRBJ2-7 and V is TRBV5-6; no clear D. CDR3 size: 13 residues. The germline V gene encodes CDR1 SGHDT and CDR2 YYEEEE. CDR3 protein: CASSWIGSYEQCF. CDR3 sequence (DNA): TGTGCCAGCAGCTGGATAGGGTCCTACGAGCAGTGCTTC.

The chain recombines TRBV4-3 with TRBJ2-7; tentative D call: TRBD1 (6 bases). This CDR3 spans 14 amino acids. V was cut by 0 bases and J by 5 bases, with 11 bases left in between. Germline assignment: CDR1 LGHNA and CDR2 YSLEER. CDR3 sequence (DNA): TGCGCCAGCAGCCAAGATCTCACAGGGCACGAGCAGTACTTC. Amino acids: CASSQDLTGHEQYF.

V gene TRBV7-9 combines with J gene TRBJ1-4, with D tentatively TRBD1 (6 bases). The germline gives CDR1 SEHNR, CDR2 FQNEAQ (reference sequence). Trimming stripped 5 bases from V and 0 bases from J, with 19 bases between. This CDR3 spans 18 amino acids. The CDR3 bases are TGTGCCAGCAGCGTTGTAGGGGGGCCCTTTGCAACTAATGAAAAACTGTTTTTT. The encoded protein is CASSVVGGPFATNEKLFF.

The gene calls are TRBV7-2 and TRBJ2-7; maybe TRBD2 (6 bases). CDR1 is SGHTA, CDR2 FQGNSA, per germline. This CDR3 has 14 residues. With 3 bases removed from V and 0 bases from J, the gap between germline ends came to 9 bases. CDR3 residues: CASSFAGSSYEQYF. CDR3 nucleotides: TGTGCCAGCAGCTTTGCCGGGAGCTCCTACGAGCAGTACTTC.

The gene calls are TRBV6-5 and TRBJ1-1; 8 bases are shared with TRBD1. The germline CDR1 and CDR2 sequences are MNHEY and SVGAGI. CDR3 length equals 14 residues. V shed 6 bases and J 1 base; nucleotides not matched to a gene: 4. CDR3 in DNA: TGTGCCAGCAGCTGGGGACAGGCGAACACTGAAGCTTTCTTT. This gives the protein CASSWGQANTEAFF.

Only one count was recorded for this clone. The CDR3 sequence is CASSSTYLAGGPVEQFF. The CDR3 DNA reads as TGTGCCAGCAGCTCAACCTACCTAGCGGGGGGGCCCGTTGAGCAGTTCTTC. The chain recombines TRBV7-9 with TRBJ2-1; 12 nucleotides match TRBD2. The CDR3 consists of 17 residues. V lost 4 bases, J lost 9 bases, and 13 bases stayed unmatched. Germline V gene data show CDR1 as SEHNR and CDR2 as FQNEAQ (reference sequence).

The J gene is TRBJ2-7, the V gene TRBV4-3, with 11 bases matching TRBD2. Germline lookup yields CDR1 LGHNA and CDR2 YSLEER. J gave up 7 bases and V 1 base, and 12 bases lay outside the gene matches. The CDR3 consists of 17 residues. The CDR3 here is CASSQGLAGGGNKEQYF. The CDR3 DNA reads as TGCGCCAGCAGCCAAGGCCTAGCGGGAGGAGGCAATAAGGAGCAGTACTTC.

The rearrangement links TRBV7-6 to TRBJ2-7; the match to TRBD1 covers 9 bases. The CDR3 length is 15 residues. V dropped 5 bases and J dropped 1; count of bases not matched to a gene: 6. Germline-derived CDR1 and CDR2 are SGHVS and FNYEAQ. Here the CDR3 DNA reads TGTGCCAGCAGCAGGGACAGGGAACGGTCCTACGAGCAGTACTTC. It codes for CASSRDRERSYEQYF.

The rearrangement uses TRBV19 and TRBJ1-1, with unresolved D. The V gene's germline CDR1 is LNHDA and CDR2 SQIVND (reference sequence). With 5 bases removed from V and 2 bases from J, the gap between germline ends came to 6 bases. This CDR3 has 12 residues. The CDR3 DNA reads TGTGCCAGTAGTTTCGCTAACACTGAAGCTTTCTTT. It is translated as CASSFANTEAFF.

About this clone: In the same sample, other DNA sequences code for this CDR3. This CDR3 is CATSGSSYNEQFF. The CDR3 DNA reads TGTGCCACCAGCGGAAGCTCCTACAATGAGCAGTTCTTC. The chain combines TRBV15 with TRBJ2-1; D is unclear. The CDR3 loop spans 13 amino acids. Germline CDR1 is LNHNV and CDR2 is YYDKDF (reference sequence). Trimming removed 5 bases from V and 0 bases from J, with 5 bases in between. Supplemented by reference TRBV15 and TRBJ2-1, the full variable domain reads DAMVIQNPRYQVTQFGKPVTLSCSQTLNHNVMYWYQQKSSQAPKLLFHYYDKDFNNEADTPDNFQSRRPNTSFCFLDIRSPGLGDTAMYLCATSGSSYNEQFFGPGTRLTVL.

The gene calls are TRBV6-5 and TRBJ1-2, with TRBD1 identical over 8 bases. This CDR3 region has 15 residues. Germline-derived CDR1 and CDR2 are MNHEY and SVGAGI. V lost 7 bases and J lost 2; bases outside the gene matches: 9. Here the CDR3 reads CASMAGGAENYGYTF. Written as DNA, the CDR3 is TGTGCCAGCATGGCAGGGGGCGCGGAGAACTATGGCTACACCTTC.

The chain is built from TRBV19 and TRBJ1-5; possibly TRBD1 for D (5 bases). This CDR3 has 15 residues. Trimming took off 3 bases at V and 4 bases at J, with 13 bases between the two ends. In germline, CDR1 is LNHDA, CDR2 SQIVND (reference sequence). The CDR3, as DNA: TGTGCCAGTAGTATCGGCTCAGGGTGGAATCAGCCCCAGCATTTT. Protein: CASSIGSGWNQPQHF.

This chain links TRBV5-6 with TRBJ1-1; perhaps TRBD1 as D (6 bases). V dropped 8 bases and J dropped 1 base, with 15 bases sitting between them. Germline CDR1 reads SGHDT; CDR2 reads YYEEEE. The CDR3 sequence is 14 residues long. The CDR3 is CASWGAGWNTEAFF. The DNA for the CDR3 is TGTGCCAGTTGGGGGGCCGGATGGAACACTGAAGCTTTCTTT.

This chain connects TRBV6-1 to TRBJ2-1; D is uncertain. The CDR3 spans 13 residues. Per the germline V gene, CDR1 is MNHNS and CDR2 is SASEGT. V lost 6 bases, J lost 4 bases, and 10 bases lay in between. CDR3 in DNA: TGTGCCAGCAGCTTAGCACCGTACAATGAGCAGTTCTTC. It specifies CASSLAPYNEQFF.

The gene calls are TRBV4-3 and TRBJ2-1, with 8 nucleotides matching TRBD2. Trimming at V came to 0 bases and at J to 6 bases, leaving 7 bases not matched to a gene. In germline, CDR1 is LGHNA, CDR2 YSLEER. The CDR3 runs to 16 residues. CDR3 sequence reads: CASSQDVAGGGNEQFF. The CDR3 bases are TGCGCCAGCAGCCAAGATGTTGCGGGAGGAGGCAATGAGCAGTTCTTC.

V usage is TRBV29-1 and J usage is TRBJ2-1; D is perhaps TRBD1 (5 bases). Germline lookup yields CDR1 SQVTM and CDR2 ANQGSEA. CDR3 length: 13 amino acids. Trimming cost V 7 bases and J 6 bases, with 16 bases left between them. This CDR3 is CSALWTNTNEQFF. CDR3 DNA sequence: TGCAGCGCCCTTTGGACAAACACCAATGAGCAGTTCTTC.

The V and J genes are TRBV27 and TRBJ1-1; 8 bases are a match to TRBD1. There are 15 residues in the CDR3. Germline CDR1 reads MNHEY; CDR2 reads SMNVEV (reference sequence). After removal of 4 bases from V and 5 bases from J, the junction contained 9 bases not matched to a gene. The CDR3 DNA reads TGTGCCAGCAGTTCCTTAGGACAGGGTTGGACTGAAGCTTTCTTT. This translates into CASSSLGQGWTEAFF.

The rearrangement joins TRBV7-9 to TRBJ2-5, with D uncertain. The CDR3 totals 14 residues. V lost 2 bases to trimming and J lost 0 bases, with 7 bases between them. From germline, CDR1 is SEHNR and CDR2 FQNEAQ (reference sequence). CDR3 DNA: TGTGCCAGCAGCTTATTTACAGACCAAGAGACCCAGTACTTC. It translates to CASSLFTDQETQYF.

Turning to this clone: This same CDR3 is encoded by further DNA sequences in the sample. V is TRBV2 and J is TRBJ1-5; D is perhaps TRBD1 (6 bases). Trimming left V 1 base short and J 6 bases short, with 10 bases between. Germline assignment: CDR1 SNHLY and CDR2 FYNNEI. This CDR3 region has 14 residues. The CDR3 DNA follows: TGTGCCAGCAGTGAAGGTCAGGGGAGTCAGCCCCAGCATTTT. Translating it yields CASSEGQGSQPQHF. Full variable domain (rest looked up from reference TRBV2 and TRBJ1-5): EPEVTQTPSHQVTQMGQEVILRCVPISNHLYFYWYRQILGQKVEFLVSFYNNEISEKSEIFDDQFSVERPDGSNFTLKIRSTKLEDSAMYFCASSEGQGSQPQHFGDGTRLSIL.

The chain recombines TRBV4-1 with TRBJ1-5, with 7 bases identical to TRBD1. Germline assignment: CDR1 MGHRA and CDR2 YSYEKL. The V segment lost 4 bases and the J segment 0 bases; nucleotides outside the gene matches: 12. The CDR3 has 18 residues. The chain's CDR3 is CASSPGGTALYSNQPQHF. The CDR3 DNA is TGCGCCAGCAGCCCGGGTGGGACAGCTCTGTATAGCAATCAGCCCCAGCATTTT.

The chain has TRBV5-1 and TRBJ2-3, with 11 bases identical to TRBD2. With 4 bases clipped from V and 2 bases from J, the junction kept 6 bases outside the gene matches. Germline lookup yields CDR1 SGHRS and CDR2 YFSETQ. This CDR3 is built from 16 residues. Here the CDR3 reads CASSDPLAGDTDTQYF. CDR3 coding DNA: TGCGCCAGCAGCGACCCACTAGCGGGAGACACAGATACGCAGTATTTT.

This clone came up once. Additional DNA sequences in this sample encode the identical CDR3. The chain couples TRBV4-1 to TRBJ2-7; the D is unclear. Germline loops: CDR1 MGHRA, CDR2 YSYEKL. The CDR3 sequence is 14 residues long. The V gene lost 0 bases and the J gene lost 0 bases, with 6 bases spanning the gap. This chain's CDR3 is CASSQDLSSYEQYF. CDR3 bases: TGCGCCAGCAGCCAAGACCTCAGCTCCTACGAGCAGTACTTC.